The clone carrying this T cell receptor beta chain came up a few times. Its cognate antigen is unknown. CDR1 MDHEN and CDR2 SYDVKM come from the germline V gene. V was clipped by 8 bases and J by 5 bases; unmatched bases: 7. This CDR3 is 13 amino acids long. The sample is drawn from a study of T-cell reconstitution after alpha-beta-depleted transplantation in children. General observations from the study: Diversity and T-cell counts at one year after transplant derived mostly from new T cells. Some patients' high day-60 TCRbeta diversity was attributed to recipient cells surviving conditioning. Expanded clones from the graft, numbering several hundred, reportedly supplied alpha-beta T cells about two months after transplant.

TCRbeta library construction was performed incorporating unique molecular identifiers. TCRdb re-derived calls from the PCR reads in MiXCR, one entry per CDR3 protein. The data hold about 980,000 distinct CDR3 sequences, with roughly 31% observed a single time. Sample: PBMCs, mostly from graft donor cells, taken 360 days after TCRalphabeta/CD19-depleted stem cell transplant. The clonotype was recovered from a boy in the first two years of life who had a stem cell transplant for SCID, so the T cells may come from the graft donor. The chain employs TRBV28 and TRBJ1-2, with 8 bases fitting TRBD1. CDR3 DNA: TGTGCCAGCGGAGCTCGACAGGGGTATGGCTACACCTTC. Its protein is CASGARQGYGYTF.